This T cell receptor (beta chain) originates from a study of PD-1 blockade in classical Hodgkin lymphoma. Study-level points and caveats: TCR diversity in CD4+, not CD8+, cells rose significantly by C4D1. Whoever responded completely had baseline diversity much like that seen in newly diagnosed patients.

To note about this clone: Its antigen is as yet unknown.

Assay: immunoSEQ multiplex PCR; the TCRdb copy retains only in-frame clones and omits some. The sample shows 90,000 to 140,000 clones, approximately 89% of them seen only once. Time point: cycle 4 day 1 (C4D1), after less than 7 weeks of nivolumab. Every single patient, without exception, relapsed after autologous stem cell transplantation, and brentuximab vedotin exposure varied. The TCR originated in a human donor with classical Hodgkin lymphoma. This specimen was peripheral blood mononuclear cells (PBMCs), taken before the fourth cycle of nivolumab.

The chain's CDR3 is CASSGDGRDQPQHF. CDR3 nucleotides: TGTGCCAGCAGTGGGGACGGCCGGGATCAGCCCCAGCATTTT. This chain uses TRBV2 with TRBJ1-5; tentative D call: TRBD1 (5 bases). Germline CDR1 is SNHLY and CDR2 is FYNNEI. Trimming shortened V by 4 bases and J by 5 bases, and 12 bases separated the two germline ends. The CDR3 has 14 amino acids.